This is a list of T cell receptor beta chains from one sample in a study of vaccination and CD4 T cells after COVID-19. MiXCR, applied by TCRdb to the PCR reads, yields one record per CDR3 protein. This table has about 7,100 distinct CDR3 sequences, around 62% appearing once. Their target antigens are unknown. Sequencing was done on a sample of CD4+ T cells from blood, cultured in vitro. These receptors were taken from a human donor who had recovered from COVID-19. Both conserved end residues are part of each CDR3. The D gene is left open where the match is weak. The size field is filled for only some rows; it gives once, few, many or a size class.

CDR3 length	clone size	D gene	V gene	J gene	CDR3 DNA	CDR3 protein
14	.	.	TRBV19	TRBJ2-7	TGTGCCAGTAGTATTAGAGACGGCCCCTACGAGCAGTACTTC	CASSIRDGPYEQYF
15	.	TRBD1	TRBV7-3	TRBJ2-7	TGTGCCAGCAGCTTAACGGCAGGGGGTTATTACGAGCAGTACTTC	CASSLTAGGYYEQYF
15	.	.	TRBV7-6	TRBJ2-1	TGTGCCAGCAGTCGAGGGGGCGGGGGGCCGCATGAGCAGTTCTTC	CASSRGGGGPHEQFF
15	.	.	TRBV12-3/TRBV12-4	TRBJ1-5	TGTGCCAGCAGTTTATGGGATTCCGGCAATCAGCCCCAGCATTTT	CASSLWDSGNQPQHF
11	few	.	TRBV20-1	TRBJ2-2	TGCAGTGCTAGCTCATCCGGGGAGCTGTTTTTT	CSASSSGELFF
19	.	TRBD2	TRBV7-8	TRBJ2-3	TGTGCCAGCAGCTTAGCCCGCTTCGGGACTAGAAAATTCACAGATACGCAGTATTTT	CASSLARFGTRKFTDTQYF
14	.	.	TRBV20-1	TRBJ2-3	TGCAGTTTGGGCGGAATTGATCGCACAGATACGCAGTATTTT	CSLGGIDRTDTQYF
16	few	TRBD2	TRBV7-2	TRBJ2-3	TGTGCCAGCAGCCAGAGGGGCGGGAGTATCCCAGATACGCAGTATTTT	CASSQRGGSIPDTQYF
13	.	.	TRBV12-3/TRBV12-4	TRBJ1-5	TGTGCCAGCAGTTTAAGGCCGAATCAGCCCCAGCATTTT	CASSLRPNQPQHF
11	.	.	TRBV20-1	TRBJ2-1	TGCAGTGCTAGTGGCACTAGGAGGCAGTTCTTC	CSASGTRRQFF
13	.	.	TRBV6-1	TRBJ2-3	TGTGCCAGCAGTCAAAGCTACAAAGATACGCAGTATTTT	CASSQSYKDTQYF
15	.	.	TRBV6-2/TRBV6-3	TRBJ2-7	TGTGCCAGCAGTATCCCCAGATGGGTATCCTACGAGCAGTACTTC	CASSIPRWVSYEQYF
15	.	TRBD1	TRBV20-1	TRBJ1-1	TGCAGTGCTAGGGCGGACAGGAGTGCGAACACTGAAGCTTTCTTT	CSARADRSANTEAFF
16	.	.	TRBV27	TRBJ2-1	TGTGCCAGCAGTTTTATGACCAGCAACCCCAACAATGAGCAGTTCTTC	CASSFMTSNPNNEQFF
14	.	TRBD2	TRBV20-1	TRBJ2-2	TGCAGTGCTGGTCGGACTAGCGGGGCCGGGGAGCTGTTTTTT	CSAGRTSGAGELFF
15	.	TRBD1	TRBV24-1	TRBJ1-2	TGTGCCACCAGTGATCCCGGACAGGGAAATGAAGGCTACACCTTC	CATSDPGQGNEGYTF
13	.	TRBD2	TRBV5-1	TRBJ2-5	TGCGCCAGCAGCTTGGAGGGAGGGGAGACCCAGTACTTC	CASSLEGGETQYF
17	.	TRBD1	TRBV6-1	TRBJ1-2	TGTGCCAGCAAGAGGTCCGAGGGACAGGTCTTTAACTATGGCTACACCTTC	CASKRSEGQVFNYGYTF
14	few	.	TRBV5-1	TRBJ1-2	TGCGCCAGCAGCTTCCATCCAGCTAACTATGGCTACACCTTC	CASSFHPANYGYTF
13	.	TRBD1	TRBV6-1	TRBJ1-2	TGTGCCAGCACAGACAGGGTATATGGTGGCTACACCTTC	CASTDRVYGGYTF
14	.	TRBD1	TRBV27	TRBJ1-6	TGTGCCAGCAGTTTCCGACAGGGTAGATCACCCCTCCACTTT	CASSFRQGRSPLHF
15	once	TRBD2	TRBV6-1	TRBJ2-7	TGTGCCAGCAGCCTACTAGCGGGGGGGCCATACGAGCAGTACTTC	CASSLLAGGPYEQYF
12	.	TRBD1	TRBV7-2	TRBJ2-7	TGTGCCAGCAGCCGGACAGGGTGGGAGCAGTACTTC	CASSRTGWEQYF
14	few	TRBD1	TRBV27	TRBJ2-7	TGTGCCAGCAGTTTACGACAGGGAGACTACGAGCAGTACTTC	CASSLRQGDYEQYF
14	.	.	TRBV20-1	TRBJ2-2	TGCAGTGCTAGTAGTCTTGTGAACACCGGGGAGCTGTTTTTT	CSASSLVNTGELFF
13	.	TRBD1	TRBV7-3	TRBJ1-1	TGTGCCAGCAGCTTAAGACAGGGACGTGAAGCTTTCTTT	CASSLRQGREAFF
19	few	TRBD2	TRBV6-2/TRBV6-3	TRBJ2-1	TGTGCCAGCAGTTACTCGACGGTGATCGCGGGAGGGTTTGGGAATGAGCAGTTCTTC	CASSYSTVIAGGFGNEQFF
16	.	TRBD2	TRBV20-1	TRBJ2-3	TGCAGTGCTAGCTACCGGGGGGGGCCTTCCACAGATACGCAGTATTTT	CSASYRGGPSTDTQYF
15	.	.	TRBV6-5	TRBJ2-1	TGTGCCAGCAGTTGGGTGCTCGGCGGAGGGAATGAGCAGTTCTTC	CASSWVLGGGNEQFF
12	.	.	TRBV20-1	TRBJ2-3	TGCAGTGCTAGCGGGAGCGCAGATACGCAGTATTTT	CSASGSADTQYF
17	.	TRBD2	TRBV7-8	TRBJ2-3	TGTGCCAGCAGCTCGGGACTAGCGGGGGGCCGGACAGATACGCAGTATTTT	CASSSGLAGGRTDTQYF
14	few	.	TRBV6-1	TRBJ2-5	TGTGCCAGCAACTCATATTCCGGGCAAGAGACCCAGTACTTC	CASNSYSGQETQYF
14	.	TRBD1	TRBV7-6	TRBJ2-5	TGTGCCAGCAGCTTCTTGGTACAGGGGGAGACCCAGTACTTC	CASSFLVQGETQYF
13	.	.	TRBV2	TRBJ1-5	TGTGCCAGCAGTGGAGAGGGGAATCAGCCCCAGCATTTT	CASSGEGNQPQHF
15	.	TRBD1	TRBV5-5	TRBJ1-6	TGTGCCAGCAGCCCATGGACAGGGACGAGTTCACCCCTCCACTTT	CASSPWTGTSSPLHF
14	.	.	TRBV18	TRBJ2-2	TGTGCCAGCTCACCTCGGACAGACACCGGGGAGCTGTTTTTT	CASSPRTDTGELFF
15	.	TRBD1	TRBV11-3	TRBJ2-7	TGTGCCAGCAGCCTACTATGGACAGGGGGCTACGAGCAGTACTTC	CASSLLWTGGYEQYF
14	.	.	TRBV15	TRBJ2-2	TGTGCCACCCGTCAGATGGGGGGTTCCGGGGAGCTGTTTTTT	CATRQMGGSGELFF
14	medium-sized	TRBD2	TRBV20-1	TRBJ2-3	TGCAGTGCTCAGCGGGGGGAACTCACAGATACGCAGTATTTT	CSAQRGELTDTQYF
14	.	.	TRBV7-2	TRBJ1-1	TGTGCCAGCAGCCCCCAGGGGCAGGGCACTGAAGCTTTCTTT	CASSPQGQGTEAFF
14	once	TRBD2	TRBV20-1	TRBJ2-3	TGCAGTGCTTGGACTAGCGGAAGCACAGATACGCAGTATTTT	CSAWTSGSTDTQYF
19	.	TRBD2	TRBV4-2	TRBJ2-5	TGTGCCAGCAGCCGGCCGGGGACTAGCGGGGGGACCGTACAAGAGACCCAGTACTTC	CASSRPGTSGGTVQETQYF
11	few	.	TRBV20-1	TRBJ1-1	TGCAGTGCCCGGACGAGTACTGAAGCTTTCTTT	CSARTSTEAFF
12	.	.	TRBV24-1	TRBJ1-1	TGTGCCACCAGCGGCCGGGACACTGAAGCTTTCTTT	CATSGRDTEAFF
14	.	.	TRBV12-3/TRBV12-4	TRBJ1-1	TGTGCCAGCAGTTTAGGATCAGGGGCCACTGAAGCTTTCTTT	CASSLGSGATEAFF
14	.	.	TRBV7-2	TRBJ2-7	TGTGCCAGCAGCAATAATAGGGGGGGCTACGAGCAGTACTTC	CASSNNRGGYEQYF
15	.	.	TRBV5-1	TRBJ1-5	TGCGCCAGCAGCTTGGGTGGGGGCCTGTATCAGCCCCAGCATTTT	CASSLGGGLYQPQHF
16	.	.	TRBV15	TRBJ2-3	TGTGCCACCAGCATAACCCGGGACTCGGGGGCAGATACGCAGTATTTT	CATSITRDSGADTQYF
11	.	.	TRBV12-3/TRBV12-4	TRBJ2-3	TGTGCCACCGCCGGCGGTGATACGCAGTATTTT	CATAGGDTQYF
13	.	.	TRBV7-3	TRBJ2-1	TGTGCCAGCAGCTCGACTAGCTACAATGAGCAGTTCTTC	CASSSTSYNEQFF
14	.	TRBD1	TRBV2	TRBJ1-5	TGTGCCAGCAGTGGACAGGGGTGGAATCAGCCCCAGCATTTT	CASSGQGWNQPQHF
19	few	TRBD1	TRBV7-2	TRBJ2-3	TGTGCCAGCAGCTTAGTGCGTCCCCGGGCAGGGGGTGGCGCAGATACGCAGTATTTT	CASSLVRPRAGGGADTQYF
15	.	.	TRBV6-5	TRBJ2-3	TGTGCCAGCAGTTACTCGTTCTCCCTTTGGGATACGCAGTATTTT	CASSYSFSLWDTQYF
13	.	.	TRBV2	TRBJ2-2	TGTGCCAGCAGTGAGACCAGTACCGGGGAGCTGTTTTTT	CASSETSTGELFF
15	.	TRBD1	TRBV15	TRBJ2-7	TGTGCCACCAGCAATTCTCCAGGGGGACCCTACGAGCAGTACTTC	CATSNSPGGPYEQYF
12	.	.	TRBV30	TRBJ2-7	TGTGCCTGGAGACAGGACACCTACGAGCAGTACTTC	CAWRQDTYEQYF
13	.	.	TRBV21-1	TRBJ2-3	TGTGCCAGCAGCAGGGGTTTTGAAGATACGCAGTATTTT	CASSRGFEDTQYF
14	few	.	TRBV11-2	TRBJ2-7	TGTGCCAGCAGCTCGGACAGCATCTCCTACGAGCAGTACTTC	CASSSDSISYEQYF
15	few	TRBD1	TRBV11-3	TRBJ1-1	TGTGCCAGCAGCTTTTTCGGACAGGGGAACACTGAAGCTTTCTTT	CASSFFGQGNTEAFF